These T cell receptor beta chains were read from a single sample in a study of glioma-infiltrating T cells after dendritic cell vaccination. Generated by immunoSEQ multiplex PCR, the TCRdb table keeps only in-frame clones and is missing some. The sample lists 100,000 or so clones, approximately 80% occurring once. Specimen: blood, collected after dendritic cell vaccination. The receptors come from a human donor with glioblastoma. Each CDR3 is given with its conserved first and last residue. Only part of the rows carry a size: once, few, many, or a class if the clone is expanded.

clone size: .
J gene: TRBJ2-1
V gene: TRBV11-1
CDR3 protein: CASSPREGRTYNEQFF

clone size: .
J gene: TRBJ2-3
V gene: TRBV5-1
CDR3 protein: CASSEGQGTDTQYF

clone size: .
J gene: TRBJ1-1
V gene: TRBV4-1
CDR3 protein: CASSRGGGTNTEAFF

clone size: .
J gene: TRBJ1-2
V gene: TRBV15
CDR3 protein: CATSRDQGGGYTF

clone size: .
J gene: TRBJ1-2
V gene: TRBV10-3
CDR3 protein: CAISESTGGDRLGGYTF

clone size: .
J gene: TRBJ2-6
V gene: TRBV7-6
CDR3 protein: CASSPRDRGVSGANVLTF

clone size: .
J gene: TRBJ2-1
V gene: TRBV5-1
CDR3 protein: CASSLGRVGYNEQFF

clone size: .
J gene: TRBJ2-3
V gene: TRBV5-4
CDR3 protein: CASSLVGHTDTQYF

clone size: .
J gene: TRBJ2-5
V gene: TRBV5-1
CDR3 protein: CASSFSSGSETQYF

clone size: .
J gene: TRBJ2-5
V gene: TRBV10-3
CDR3 protein: CAIGDREETQYF

clone size: .
J gene: TRBJ1-1
V gene: TRBV6-5
CDR3 protein: CASSYATGGPEAFF

clone size: .
J gene: TRBJ2-2
V gene: TRBV27
CDR3 protein: CASSPPSRGAGELFF

clone size: .
J gene: TRBJ1-4
V gene: TRBV7-8
CDR3 protein: CASSSTPDVRAANEKLFF

clone size: .
J gene: TRBJ1-2
V gene: TRBV27
CDR3 protein: CASSLRSPRGDYGYTF

clone size: .
J gene: TRBJ1-1
V gene: TRBV7-6
CDR3 protein: CASSLGGGNTEAFF

clone size: once
J gene: TRBJ1-6
V gene: TRBV7-2
CDR3 protein: CASRGEGGSPLHF

clone size: .
J gene: TRBJ1-1
V gene: TRBV5-1
CDR3 protein: CASSLKGQEAFF

clone size: .
J gene: TRBJ2-7
V gene: TRBV7-9
CDR3 protein: CASSLGLNFGQYF

clone size: few
J gene: TRBJ2-1
V gene: TRBV11-2
CDR3 protein: CASSLSEGHGYEQFF

clone size: .
J gene: TRBJ2-7
V gene: TRBV5-1
CDR3 protein: CASSLLAGGNNEQYF

clone size: .
J gene: TRBJ2-1
V gene: TRBV27
CDR3 protein: CASSLQLAASYNEQFF

clone size: few
J gene: TRBJ1-1
V gene: TRBV19
CDR3 protein: CASSLRQGLNTEAFF

clone size: few
J gene: TRBJ2-2
V gene: TRBV7-9
CDR3 protein: CASPRGTGELFF

clone size: once
J gene: TRBJ1-2
V gene: TRBV5-8
CDR3 protein: CASSLGDRGLYGYTF